This T cell receptor beta chain was documented in a study of T cells in tuberculosis. The wider study: CD1B tetramers identified T cells specific for mycobacterial lipid GMM. Findings of the study overall: T cells binding CD1B-GMM tetramer weakly possibly escaped the sort.

Thawed, overnight-rested PBMC were stained with GMM-loaded CD1B tetramer, viability dye and anti-CD3, then sorted. The lipid loaded on the CD1B tetramers was C32 glucose monomycolate from Rhodococcus equi. Tetramer-sorted PBMC had been CD14 monocyte-depleted before freezing. From each donor, about 100,000 tetramer-negative cells were sorted. Germline-derived CDR1 and CDR2 are MNHNS and SASEGT. The ends were cut back, 5 bases at V and 4 bases at J, with 14 bases in the middle. This CDR3 comprises 15 residues. Profiled with immunoSEQ multiplex PCR; TCRdb holds only in-frame clones, not every one. The profile shows 80,000 to 90,000 clones, under 95% of them singletons.

The chain combines TRBV6-1 with TRBJ2-2; D remains ambiguous. The clonotype was recovered from an adult woman with latent tuberculosis. The sample consisted of CD1b-GMM tetramer-negative cells sorted from PBMCs. The CDR3 loop is CASSHLPHGTGELFF. The CDR3 region has the DNA TGTGCCAGCAGTCACCTCCCGCACGGCACCGGGGAGCTGTTTTTT.